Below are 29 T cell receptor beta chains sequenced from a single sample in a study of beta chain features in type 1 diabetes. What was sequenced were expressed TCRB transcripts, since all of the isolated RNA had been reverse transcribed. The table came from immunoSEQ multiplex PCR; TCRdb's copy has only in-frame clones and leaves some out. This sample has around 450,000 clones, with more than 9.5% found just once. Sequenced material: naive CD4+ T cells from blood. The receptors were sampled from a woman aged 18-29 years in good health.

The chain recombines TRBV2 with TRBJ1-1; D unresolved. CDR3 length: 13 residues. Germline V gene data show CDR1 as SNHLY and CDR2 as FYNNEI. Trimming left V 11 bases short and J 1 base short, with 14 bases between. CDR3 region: CASQDETNTEAFF. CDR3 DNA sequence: TGTGCCTCCCAGGACGAGACGAACACTGAAGCTTTCTTT.

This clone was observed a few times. CDR3 DNA sequence: TGCAGCGCCACCGGGACAGCGAACTACGAGCAGTACTTC. Its protein product is CSATGTANYEQYF. The rearrangement uses TRBV29-1 and TRBJ2-7; TRBD1 agrees at 7 bases. Germline V gives CDR1 SQVTM, CDR2 ANQGSEA. The junction had 9 bases not matched to a gene; V was cut back by 7 bases and J by 3 bases. This CDR3 has 13 residues.

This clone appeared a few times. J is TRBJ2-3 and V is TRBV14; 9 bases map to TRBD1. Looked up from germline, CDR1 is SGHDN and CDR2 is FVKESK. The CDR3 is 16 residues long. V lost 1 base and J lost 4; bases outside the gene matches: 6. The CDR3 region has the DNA TGTGCCAGCAGCCAAGCCGGGACAGGGATTGCAGATACGCAGTATTTT. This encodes CASSQAGTGIADTQYF.

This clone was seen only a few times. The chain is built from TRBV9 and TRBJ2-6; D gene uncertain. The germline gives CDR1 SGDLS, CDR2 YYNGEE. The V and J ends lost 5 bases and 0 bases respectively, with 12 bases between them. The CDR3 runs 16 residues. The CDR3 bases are TGTGCCAGCAGTCCGGTGTTCAGCTCTGGGGCCAACGTCCTGACTTTC. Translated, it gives CASSPVFSSGANVLTF.

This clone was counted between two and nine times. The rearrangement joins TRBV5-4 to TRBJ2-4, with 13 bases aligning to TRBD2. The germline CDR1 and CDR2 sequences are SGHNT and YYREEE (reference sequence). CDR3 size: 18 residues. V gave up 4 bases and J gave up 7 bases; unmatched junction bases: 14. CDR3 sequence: CASSRRTLAGGLGNIQYF. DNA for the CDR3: TGTGCCAGCAGCCGACGAACACTAGCGGGAGGGTTGGGGAACATTCAGTACTTC.

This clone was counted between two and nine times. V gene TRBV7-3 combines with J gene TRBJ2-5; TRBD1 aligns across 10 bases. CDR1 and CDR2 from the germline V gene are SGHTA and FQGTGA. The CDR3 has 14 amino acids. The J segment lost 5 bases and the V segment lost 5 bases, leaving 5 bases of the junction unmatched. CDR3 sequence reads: CASSPDRGHETQYF. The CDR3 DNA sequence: TGTGCCAGCAGCCCCGACAGGGGGCACGAGACCCAGTACTTC.

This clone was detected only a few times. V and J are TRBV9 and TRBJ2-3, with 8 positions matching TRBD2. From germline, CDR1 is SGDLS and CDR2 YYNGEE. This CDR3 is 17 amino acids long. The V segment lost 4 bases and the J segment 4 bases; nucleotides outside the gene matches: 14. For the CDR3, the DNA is TGTGCCAGCAGCCCCTCCCCCCGGGGGGGCGCAGCAGATACGCAGTATTTT. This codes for CASSPSPRGGAADTQYF.

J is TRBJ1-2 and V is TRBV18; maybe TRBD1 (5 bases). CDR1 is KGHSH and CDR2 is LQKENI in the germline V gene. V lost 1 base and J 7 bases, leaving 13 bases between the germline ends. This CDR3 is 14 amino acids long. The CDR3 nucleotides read TGTGCCAGCTCACCACGGACACAGGAGGGTGGCTACACCTTC. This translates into CASSPRTQEGGYTF.

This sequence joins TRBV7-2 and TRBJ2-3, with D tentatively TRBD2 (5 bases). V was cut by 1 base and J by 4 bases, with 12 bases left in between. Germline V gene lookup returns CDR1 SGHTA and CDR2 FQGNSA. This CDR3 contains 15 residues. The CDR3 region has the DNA TGTGCCAGCAGCTTAGGCGGGTTAATCGCAGATACGCAGTATTTT. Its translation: CASSLGGLIADTQYF.

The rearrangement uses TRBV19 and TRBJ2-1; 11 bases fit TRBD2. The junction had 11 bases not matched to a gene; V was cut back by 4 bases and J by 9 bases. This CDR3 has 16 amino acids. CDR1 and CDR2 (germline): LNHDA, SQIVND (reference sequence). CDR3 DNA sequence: TGTGCCAGTAGTACCCTACTAGCGGGAGTCAGGTTTGAGCAGTTCTTC. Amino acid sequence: CASSTLLAGVRFEQFF. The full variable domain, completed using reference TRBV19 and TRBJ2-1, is DGGITQSPKYLFRKEGQNVTLSCEQNLNHDAMYWYRQDPGQGLRLIYYSQIVNDFQKGDIAEGYSVSREKKESFPLTVTSAQKNPTAFYLCASSTLLAGVRFEQFFGPGTRLTVL.

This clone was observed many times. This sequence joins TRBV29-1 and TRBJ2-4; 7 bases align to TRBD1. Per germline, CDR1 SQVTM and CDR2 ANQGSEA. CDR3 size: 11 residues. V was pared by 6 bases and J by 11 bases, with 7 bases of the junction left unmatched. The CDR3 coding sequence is TGCAGCGTCTCGACAGGGCTCGTTCAGTACTTC. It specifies CSVSTGLVQYF.

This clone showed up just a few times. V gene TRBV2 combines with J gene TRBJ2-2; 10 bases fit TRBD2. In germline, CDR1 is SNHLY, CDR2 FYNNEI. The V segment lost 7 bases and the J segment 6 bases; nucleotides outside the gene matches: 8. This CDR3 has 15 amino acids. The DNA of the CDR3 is TGTGCCAGCACCAGAACTAGCGGGGTCGCCGGGGAGCTGTTTTTT. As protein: CASTRTSGVAGELFF. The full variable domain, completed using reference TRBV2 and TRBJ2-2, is EPEVTQTPSHQVTQMGQEVILRCVPISNHLYFYWYRQILGQKVEFLVSFYNNEISEKSEIFDDQFSVERPDGSNFTLKIRSTKLEDSAMYFCASTRTSGVAGELFFGEGSRLTVL.

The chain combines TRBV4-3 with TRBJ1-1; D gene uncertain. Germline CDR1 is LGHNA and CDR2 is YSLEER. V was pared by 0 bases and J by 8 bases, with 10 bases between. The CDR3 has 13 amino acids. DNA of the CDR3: TGCGCCAGCAGCCAAGAATGGGCGATGGAAGCTTTCTTT. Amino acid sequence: CASSQEWAMEAFF.

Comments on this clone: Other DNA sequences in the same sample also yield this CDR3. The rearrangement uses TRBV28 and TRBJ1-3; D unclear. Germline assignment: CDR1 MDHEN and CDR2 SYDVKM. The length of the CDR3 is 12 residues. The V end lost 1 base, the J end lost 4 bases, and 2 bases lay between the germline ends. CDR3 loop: CASSLSGNTIYF. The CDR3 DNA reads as TGTGCCAGCAGTTTATCGGGAAACACCATATATTTT.

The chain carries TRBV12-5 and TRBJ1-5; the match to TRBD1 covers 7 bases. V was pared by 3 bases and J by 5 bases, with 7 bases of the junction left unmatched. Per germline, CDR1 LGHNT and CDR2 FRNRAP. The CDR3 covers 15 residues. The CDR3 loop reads CASGFMGRGDQPQHF. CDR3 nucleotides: TGTGCTAGTGGTTTCATGGGCAGGGGGGATCAGCCCCAGCATTTT.

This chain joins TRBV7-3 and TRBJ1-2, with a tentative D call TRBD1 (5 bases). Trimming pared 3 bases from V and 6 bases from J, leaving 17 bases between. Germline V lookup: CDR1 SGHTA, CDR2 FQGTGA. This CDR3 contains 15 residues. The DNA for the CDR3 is TGTGCCAGCAGCTTTAGGCCCGGTGTCAGGGATGGCTACACCTTC. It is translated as CASSFRPGVRDGYTF.

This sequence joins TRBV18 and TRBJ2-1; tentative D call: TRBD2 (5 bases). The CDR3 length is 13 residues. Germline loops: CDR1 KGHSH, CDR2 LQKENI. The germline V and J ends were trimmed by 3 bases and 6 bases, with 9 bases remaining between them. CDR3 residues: CASSPPSPNEQFF. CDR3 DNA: TGTGCCAGCTCACCGCCTAGCCCCAATGAGCAGTTCTTC.

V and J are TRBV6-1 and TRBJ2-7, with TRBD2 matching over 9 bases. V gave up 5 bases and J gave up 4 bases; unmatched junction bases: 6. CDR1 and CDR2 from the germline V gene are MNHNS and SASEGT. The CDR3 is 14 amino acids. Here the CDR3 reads CASSQRLADYEQYF. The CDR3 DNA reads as TGTGCCAGCAGTCAAAGACTAGCGGATTACGAGCAGTACTTC.

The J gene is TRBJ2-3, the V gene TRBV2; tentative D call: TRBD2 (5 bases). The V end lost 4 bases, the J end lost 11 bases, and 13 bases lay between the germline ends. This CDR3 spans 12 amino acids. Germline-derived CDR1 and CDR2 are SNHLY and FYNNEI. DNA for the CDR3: TGTGCCAGCAGTGGGGAACTAGGGTTGCAGTATTTT. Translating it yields CASSGELGLQYF.

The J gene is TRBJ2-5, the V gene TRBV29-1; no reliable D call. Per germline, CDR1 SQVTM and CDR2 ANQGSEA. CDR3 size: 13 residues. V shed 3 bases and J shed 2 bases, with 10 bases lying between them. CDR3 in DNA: TGCAGCGTTGATCCACACCTACAAGAGACCCAGTACTTC. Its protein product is CSVDPHLQETQYF.

DNA for the CDR3: TGTGCCAGCAGCCCCCTTGTTAGAAATGAGCAGTTCTTC. The encoded protein is CASSPLVRNEQFF. The gene calls are TRBV5-6 and TRBJ2-1; unclear D gene. This CDR3 spans 13 amino acids. Germline CDR1 reads SGHDT; CDR2 reads YYEEEE. Trimming cost V 4 bases and J 7 bases, with 12 bases left between them.

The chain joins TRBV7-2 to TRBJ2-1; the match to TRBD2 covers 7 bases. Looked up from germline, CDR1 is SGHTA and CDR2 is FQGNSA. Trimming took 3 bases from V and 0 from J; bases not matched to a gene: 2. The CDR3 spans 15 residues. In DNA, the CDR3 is TGTGCCAGCAGCTTGGCGGGAGTCTCCTACAATGAGCAGTTCTTC. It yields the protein CASSLAGVSYNEQFF. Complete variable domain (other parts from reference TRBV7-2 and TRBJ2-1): GAGVSQSPSNKVTEKGKDVELRCDPISGHTALYWYRQSLGQGLEFLIYFQGNSAPDKSGLPSDRFSAERTGGSVSTLTIQRTQQEDSAVYLCASSLAGVSYNEQFFGPGTRLTVL.

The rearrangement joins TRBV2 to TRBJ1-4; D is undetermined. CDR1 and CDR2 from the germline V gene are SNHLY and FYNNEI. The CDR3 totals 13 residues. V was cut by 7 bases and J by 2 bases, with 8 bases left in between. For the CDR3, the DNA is TGTGCCAGCACGGTAGGGACTAATGAAAAACTGTTTTTT. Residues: CASTVGTNEKLFF.

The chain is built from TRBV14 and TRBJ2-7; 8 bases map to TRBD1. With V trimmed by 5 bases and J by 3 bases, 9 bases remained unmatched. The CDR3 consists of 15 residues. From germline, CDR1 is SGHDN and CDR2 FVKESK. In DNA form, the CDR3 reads TGTGCCAGCAGCAAGACCCTAGACAGGGGCTACGAGCAGTACTTC. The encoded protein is CASSKTLDRGYEQYF.

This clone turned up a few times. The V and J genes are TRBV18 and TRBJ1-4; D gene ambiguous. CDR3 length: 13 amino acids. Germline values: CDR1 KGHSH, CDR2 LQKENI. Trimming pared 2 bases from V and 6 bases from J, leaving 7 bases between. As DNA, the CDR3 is TGTGCCAGCTCACCAGGGGTCGATGAAAAACTGTTTTTT. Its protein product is CASSPGVDEKLFF. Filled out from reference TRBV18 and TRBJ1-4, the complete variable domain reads NAGVMQNPRHLVRRRGQEARLRCSPMKGHSHVYWYRQLPEEGLKFMVYLQKENIIDESGMPKERFSAEFPKEGPSILRIQQVVRGDSAAYFCASSPGVDEKLFFGSGTQLSVL.

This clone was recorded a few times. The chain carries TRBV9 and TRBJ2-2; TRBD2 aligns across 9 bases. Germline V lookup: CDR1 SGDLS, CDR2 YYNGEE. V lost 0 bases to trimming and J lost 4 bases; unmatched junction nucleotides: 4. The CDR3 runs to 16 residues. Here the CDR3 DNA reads TGTGCCAGCAGCGTAGTTGCTAGCGGGACCACCGGGGAGCTGTTTTTT. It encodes CASSVVASGTTGELFF.

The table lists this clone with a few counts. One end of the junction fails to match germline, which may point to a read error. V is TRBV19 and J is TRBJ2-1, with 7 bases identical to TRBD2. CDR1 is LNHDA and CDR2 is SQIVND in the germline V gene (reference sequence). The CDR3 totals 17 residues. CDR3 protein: CASRIAGGSRSSNEQFF. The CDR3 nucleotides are TGTGCCAGTAGGATAGCCGGGGGGAGTAGGAGCAGCAATGAGCAGTTCTTC.

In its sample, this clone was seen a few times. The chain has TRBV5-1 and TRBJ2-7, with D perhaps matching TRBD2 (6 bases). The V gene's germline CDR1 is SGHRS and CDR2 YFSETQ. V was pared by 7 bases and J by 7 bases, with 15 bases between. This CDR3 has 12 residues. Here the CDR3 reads CASGHGRLEQYF. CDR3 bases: TGCGCCAGCGGCCACGGGAGATTGGAGCAGTACTTC.

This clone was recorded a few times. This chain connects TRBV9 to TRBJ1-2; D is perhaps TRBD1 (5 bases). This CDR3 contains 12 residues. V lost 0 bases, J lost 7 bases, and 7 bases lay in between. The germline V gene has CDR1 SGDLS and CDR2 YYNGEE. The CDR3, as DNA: TGTGCCAGCAGCGTAGCGGGGGTTGGCTACACCTTC. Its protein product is CASSVAGVGYTF.